A single T cell receptor beta chain is shown here with its context. Its matching antigen is unknown. This CDR3 has 16 residues. V dropped 6 bases and J dropped 0 bases, with 15 bases sitting between them. The germline V gene has CDR1 MDHEN and CDR2 SYDVKM. The entry originates in a study of shared clonotypes between healthy human individuals. Study observations and caveats: Sample collection involved blood only; tissue repertoires are likely different.

In unsorted samples, genomic DNA was obtained using 100 million or so PBMCs. Sequencing used immunoSEQ multiplex PCR; TCRdb keeps in-frame clones, though not all of them. The table records about half a million clones, 81% of them present only once. Input material: PBMCs. The chain is built from TRBV28 and TRBJ1-5, with D possibly TRBD1 on 5 matching bases. This clonotype originated in a woman in her 40s in good health. Some clones in this sample may be carry-over from other donors' samples. The CDR3 DNA sequence: TGTGCCAGCAGACGGGGAGGGGCCTATAGCAATCAGCCCCAGCATTTT. The encoded protein is CASRRGGAYSNQPQHF.